These T cell receptor beta chains were read from a single sample in a study of beta chain features in type 1 diabetes. Only in-frame clones appear in the TCRdb table, and some are missing; sequencing was by immunoSEQ multiplex PCR. The table shows roughly 230,000 clones, with approximately 11% occurring only once. The sequenced sample consisted of naive CD4+ T cells from blood. Receptors were obtained from a young man with type 1 diabetes. CDR3s include the opening cysteine and the closing phenylalanine or tryptophan. Fields, in order: J gene, V gene, clone size, D gene, CDR3 protein, CDR3 DNA. A D gene is named only where the DNA matches it firmly. Not every row has a clone size; where given, it reads once, few, many or a size class.

J gene: TRBJ2-1
V gene: TRBV5-1
clone size: few
D gene: TRBD2
CDR3 protein: CASSLVSGGANEQFF
CDR3 DNA: TGCGCCAGCAGCTTGGTTAGCGGGGGGGCCAATGAGCAGTTCTTC

J gene: TRBJ1-1
V gene: TRBV9
clone size: few
D gene: -
CDR3 protein: CASSRTTGSRTEAFF
CDR3 DNA: TGTGCCAGCAGCCGGACGACAGGTTCGAGGACTGAAGCTTTCTTT

J gene: TRBJ2-3
V gene: TRBV4-3
clone size: -
D gene: TRBD1
CDR3 protein: CASSPGQGLFTDTQYF
CDR3 DNA: TGCGCCAGCAGCCCCGGACAGGGGCTCTTCACAGATACGCAGTATTTT

J gene: TRBJ2-1
V gene: TRBV28
clone size: -
D gene: TRBD2
CDR3 protein: CASSQTSGGDNEQFF
CDR3 DNA: TGTGCCAGCAGCCAGACTAGCGGGGGAGACAATGAGCAGTTCTTC

J gene: TRBJ2-5
V gene: TRBV7-3
clone size: few
D gene: TRBD2
CDR3 protein: CASSWTSGETQYF
CDR3 DNA: TGTGCCAGCAGCTGGACTAGCGGAGAGACCCAGTACTTC

J gene: TRBJ2-1
V gene: TRBV18
clone size: -
D gene: TRBD1
CDR3 protein: CASSPPRGPNEQFF
CDR3 DNA: TGTGCCAGCTCCCCGCCCAGGGGGCCGAATGAGCAGTTCTTC

J gene: TRBJ2-7
V gene: TRBV6-5
clone size: -
D gene: -
CDR3 protein: CASSYSTRGEQYF
CDR3 DNA: TGTGCCAGCAGTTACTCGACCAGGGGCGAGCAGTACTTC

J gene: TRBJ2-3
V gene: TRBV9
clone size: few
D gene: -
CDR3 protein: CASSVGSSSTDTQYF
CDR3 DNA: TGTGCCAGCAGCGTAGGTAGCAGTTCCACAGATACGCAGTATTTT

J gene: TRBJ1-2
V gene: TRBV29-1
clone size: few
D gene: -
CDR3 protein: CSVGGGRGGYTF
CDR3 DNA: TGCAGCGTTGGGGGGGGAAGAGGTGGCTACACCTTC

J gene: TRBJ2-6
V gene: TRBV6-5
clone size: few
D gene: -
CDR3 protein: CASSGGGANVLTF
CDR3 DNA: TGTGCCAGCAGTGGCGGTGGGGCCAACGTCCTGACTTTC

J gene: TRBJ1-2
V gene: TRBV5-4
clone size: few
D gene: -
CDR3 protein: CASRDTDINYGYTF
CDR3 DNA: TGTGCCAGCAGAGACACCGACATTAACTATGGCTACACCTTC

J gene: TRBJ1-2
V gene: TRBV30
clone size: -
D gene: -
CDR3 protein: CAWSITRNYGYTF
CDR3 DNA: TGTGCCTGGAGTATAACACGAAACTATGGCTACACCTTC

J gene: TRBJ2-1
V gene: TRBV11-3
clone size: -
D gene: -
CDR3 protein: CASSLGTEQFF
CDR3 DNA: TGTGCCAGCAGCTTAGGGACAGAGCAGTTCTTC

J gene: TRBJ2-3
V gene: TRBV14
clone size: -
D gene: TRBD1
CDR3 protein: CASSPPGTVGTDTQYF
CDR3 DNA: TGTGCCAGCAGCCCCCCCGGGACAGTCGGCACAGATACGCAGTATTTT

J gene: TRBJ2-3
V gene: TRBV5-1
clone size: few
D gene: -
CDR3 protein: CASTFGGDTQYF
CDR3 DNA: TGCGCCAGCACCTTCGGCGGAGATACGCAGTATTTT

J gene: TRBJ2-3
V gene: TRBV5-4
clone size: few
D gene: -
CDR3 protein: CASRSGQSSTDTQYF
CDR3 DNA: TGTGCCAGCAGATCCGGACAGTCTAGCACAGATACGCAGTATTTT

J gene: TRBJ1-4
V gene: TRBV4-3
clone size: once
D gene: -
CDR3 protein: CASSQEGVGRLFF
CDR3 DNA: TGCGCCAGCAGCCAAGAGGGAGTAGGTCGACTGTTTTTT

J gene: TRBJ2-5
V gene: TRBV4-1
clone size: -
D gene: TRBD1
CDR3 protein: CASSLLPGDRRSETQYF
CDR3 DNA: TGCGCCAGCAGCCTTCTCCCGGGGGACAGGAGATCGGAGACCCAGTACTTC

J gene: TRBJ2-3
V gene: TRBV18
clone size: -
D gene: -
CDR3 protein: CASSGRAGLTDTQYF
CDR3 DNA: TGTGCCAGCTCCGGCCGGGCAGGGTTGACAGATACGCAGTATTTT

J gene: TRBJ2-1
V gene: TRBV5-1
clone size: few
D gene: TRBD2
CDR3 protein: CASSLAGSNYNEQFF
CDR3 DNA: TGCGCCAGCAGCTTAGCGGGGTCCAACTACAATGAGCAGTTCTTC

J gene: TRBJ2-1
V gene: TRBV7-9
clone size: -
D gene: TRBD2
CDR3 protein: CASSPRRSGGAWNEQFF
CDR3 DNA: TGTGCCAGCAGCCCTAGACGCAGCGGGGGGGCTTGGAATGAGCAGTTCTTC

J gene: TRBJ1-3
V gene: TRBV4-3
clone size: few
D gene: -
CDR3 protein: CASSQDQRSGNTIYF
CDR3 DNA: TGCGCCAGCAGCCAAGATCAAAGGAGTGGAAACACCATATATTTT

J gene: TRBJ1-5
V gene: TRBV28
clone size: -
D gene: -
CDR3 protein: CASSPQGSGDQPQHF
CDR3 DNA: TGTGCCAGCAGTCCCCAGGGAAGTGGGGATCAGCCCCAGCATTTT

J gene: TRBJ2-1
V gene: TRBV5-1
clone size: -
D gene: TRBD2
CDR3 protein: CASSFPSGGVNEQFF
CDR3 DNA: TGCGCCAGCAGCTTCCCTAGCGGGGGGGTAAATGAGCAGTTCTTC

J gene: TRBJ2-1
V gene: TRBV5-1
clone size: -
D gene: TRBD1
CDR3 protein: CASSLAGQGNNEQFF
CDR3 DNA: TGCGCCAGCAGCTTGGCGGGACAGGGGAACAATGAGCAGTTCTTC

J gene: TRBJ2-7
V gene: TRBV11-2
clone size: -
D gene: TRBD1
CDR3 protein: CASSSYTFRDSNEQYF
CDR3 DNA: TGTGCCAGCAGCTCCTATACCTTCCGGGACAGCAACGAGCAGTACTTC

J gene: TRBJ1-6
V gene: TRBV25-1
clone size: -
D gene: -
CDR3 protein: CASSDPRLANSPLHF
CDR3 DNA: TGTGCCAGCAGTGATCCCCGACTAGCGAATTCACCCCTCCACTTT

J gene: TRBJ1-5
V gene: TRBV30
clone size: few
D gene: TRBD1
CDR3 protein: CAWSPPGQGSPLPQHF
CDR3 DNA: TGTGCCTGGAGTCCTCCGGGACAGGGTTCCCCGCTCCCCCAGCATTTT

J gene: TRBJ1-5
V gene: TRBV28
clone size: -
D gene: -
CDR3 protein: CASSSGYQPQHF
CDR3 DNA: TGTGCCAGCAGTTCGGGGTATCAGCCCCAGCATTTT

J gene: TRBJ2-5
V gene: TRBV7-8
clone size: -
D gene: TRBD2
CDR3 protein: CASSPRLAGGGETQYF
CDR3 DNA: TGTGCCAGCAGCCCGCGACTAGCGGGGGGGGGAGAGACCCAGTACTTC

J gene: TRBJ2-3
V gene: TRBV30
clone size: few
D gene: -
CDR3 protein: CAWSPSTDTQYF
CDR3 DNA: TGTGCCTGGAGTCCGAGCACAGATACGCAGTATTTT

J gene: TRBJ1-2
V gene: TRBV30
clone size: few
D gene: -
CDR3 protein: CAWGKRSRGYTF
CDR3 DNA: TGTGCCTGGGGCAAGCGATCCCGGGGCTACACCTTC

J gene: TRBJ2-7
V gene: TRBV7-9
clone size: -
D gene: -
CDR3 protein: CASSTAASYEQYF
CDR3 DNA: TGTGCCAGCAGCACGGCGGCCTCCTACGAGCAGTACTTC

J gene: TRBJ1-2
V gene: TRBV4-2
clone size: few
D gene: TRBD1
CDR3 protein: CASSQASGTGSYGYTF
CDR3 DNA: TGTGCCAGCAGCCAGGCCTCCGGGACAGGCTCCTATGGCTACACCTTC

J gene: TRBJ1-1
V gene: TRBV7-2
clone size: few
D gene: TRBD1
CDR3 protein: CASSRQGANTEAFF
CDR3 DNA: TGTGCCAGCAGCCGACAGGGGGCGAACACTGAAGCTTTCTTT

J gene: TRBJ2-1
V gene: TRBV11-1
clone size: -
D gene: -
CDR3 protein: CASSFLRSSVDEQFF
CDR3 DNA: TGTGCCAGCAGCTTTTTGCGGTCCTCTGTCGATGAGCAGTTCTTC

J gene: TRBJ2-1
V gene: TRBV21-1
clone size: -
D gene: -
CDR3 protein: CASIPRGPDNEQFF
CDR3 DNA: TGTGCCAGCATCCCTCGAGGGCCAGACAATGAGCAGTTCTTC

J gene: TRBJ2-2
V gene: TRBV5-4
clone size: few
D gene: TRBD1
CDR3 protein: CASSKDRAAGELFF
CDR3 DNA: TGTGCCAGCAGCAAGGACAGGGCCGCCGGGGAGCTGTTTTTT